This T cell receptor beta chain stems from a study of CD8+ T cells in alopecia areata. Comment on this clone: Within the sample, other DNA sequences also encode this same CDR3.

Germline loops: CDR1 SEHNR, CDR2 FQNEAQ (reference sequence). The CDR3 has 10 amino acids. Trimming pared 5 bases from V and 5 bases from J, leaving 3 bases between. RNA extraction and reverse transcription yielded cDNA as sequencing template. Profiling relied on immunoSEQ multiplex PCR, and the TCRdb table lists in-frame clones only, not all of them. The data hold 150,000 to 200,000 clones, with just over 65% observed a single time. This sample comprised CD8+ T cells sorted from blood, obtained at week 0. This chain connects TRBV7-9 to TRBJ1-1; D uncertain. The clonotype comes from a human donor with alopecia areata. In nucleotides, the CDR3 is TGTGCCAGCAGCCTTACTGAAGCTTTCTTT. This gives the protein CASSLTEAFF.